One T cell receptor (beta chain) is described in this entry. Its antigen remains unidentified. One base away there is no much larger clone; base qualities are not given. This specimen belongs to a study of technical replicates of blood from a few donors (dated 2017 in TCRdb). The protocol used for the library was the immunoSEQ multiplex PCR assay. TCRdb obtained this table from immuneACCESS and retained in-frame rearrangements with V and J assigned. These tables miss some clones; where compared with another copy, unresolved V genes account for less than half of the shortfall, and the remainder is unexplained. The sample data list under 95,000 clones, and about 95% of these were observed just once. The ten biggest clones cover 0.25% of the sample. Taken from the germline V gene, the CDR1 and CDR2 loops are SGHTA and FQGTGA. Germline trimming amounts to 5 bases on V and 10 bases on J, with 6 as the count of junction bases outside the gene matches. Including cysteine and phenylalanine, the CDR3 has 12 amino acids. Only CDR3 DNA is held: 36 bases, read in frame from base 1.

This sequence originates from a human donor in good health. Recombination joined TRBV7-3 with TRBJ1-2, and TRBD1 aligns with 8 junction nucleotides. Sequencing input: T cells isolated from PBMCs. Read as DNA, the sequence is TGTGCCAGCAGCGCGACAGGGGACGCCTACACCTTC. It translates to CASSATGDAYTF.